Following are 26 T cell receptor beta chains from one sample sequenced in a study of CD8 T cells in acute hepatitis C reinfection. Indicated time point: naive CD8 control sorted from an acute-time-point sample. Some clones are missing from TCRdb's copy, which holds only in-frame ones; the method was immunoSEQ multiplex PCR. The sample holds approximately 40,000 clones, approximately 83% seen once. The source material was naive CD8+ T cells from PBMCs. The origin of the receptors is a young woman who spontaneously cleared hepatitis C infection.

V usage is TRBV7-2 and J usage is TRBJ2-1; the match to TRBD2 covers 8 bases. Germline loops: CDR1 SGHTA, CDR2 FQGNSA. V gave up 5 bases and J gave up 6 bases; unmatched junction bases: 9. This CDR3 has 15 residues. The CDR3 spells CASSPAAGGPNEQFF. DNA for the CDR3: TGTGCCAGCAGCCCAGCGGCGGGAGGCCCCAATGAGCAGTTCTTC. Filled out from reference TRBV7-2 and TRBJ2-1, the complete variable domain reads GAGVSQSPSNKVTEKGKDVELRCDPISGHTALYWYRQSLGQGLEFLIYFQGNSAPDKSGLPSDRFSAERTGGSVSTLTIQRTQQEDSAVYLCASSPAAGGPNEQFFGPGTRLTVL.

CDR3 sequence: CASRGGQGAQLTQYF. CDR3 sequence (DNA): TGTGCCAGCAGGGGGGGACAGGGGGCGCAGTTGACCCAGTACTTC. The gene calls are TRBV5-6 and TRBJ2-5; 12 bases match TRBD1. CDR1 is SGHDT and CDR2 is YYEEEE in the germline V gene. V trimming: 5 bases; J trimming: 7 bases; junction bases outside the gene matches: 9. The CDR3 is 15 amino acids.

This chain connects TRBV6-5 to TRBJ2-1; unclear D gene. The CDR3 has 14 amino acids. The V end lost 2 bases, the J end lost 6 bases, and 11 bases lay between the germline ends. CDR1 and CDR2 from the germline V gene are MNHEY and SVGAGI. CDR3 in amino acids: CASSYRETFNEQFF. Written as DNA, the CDR3 is TGTGCCAGCAGTTACAGGGAAACTTTCAATGAGCAGTTCTTC.

This chain joins TRBV7-9 and TRBJ2-7; the D gene is possibly TRBD2 (6 bases). From germline, CDR1 is SEHNR and CDR2 FQNEAQ (reference sequence). Trimming shortened V by 8 bases and J by 0 bases, and 14 bases separated the two germline ends. This CDR3 has 14 amino acids. CDR3 in DNA: TGTGCCAGCGGGTCCTGGCGGGACTCCTACGAGCAGTACTTC. Encoded protein: CASGSWRDSYEQYF.

The rearrangement links TRBV7-7 to TRBJ2-5; D tentatively reads TRBD1 or TRBD2 (5 bases each). V lost 5 bases and J 1 base, leaving 11 bases between the germline ends. The CDR3 loop spans 14 amino acids. Looked up from germline, CDR1 is SSHAT and CDR2 is FNYEAQ (reference sequence). DNA of the CDR3: TGTGCCAGCAGCCCAGCGAGGGGCCAAGAGACCCAGTACTTC. Its translation: CASSPARGQETQYF. Full variable domain (remainder filled in from reference TRBV7-7 and TRBJ2-5): GAGVSQSPRYKVTKRGQDVTLRCDPISSHATLYWYQQALGQGPEFLTYFNYEAQPDKSGLPSDRFSAERPEGSISTLTIQRTEQRDSAMYRCASSPARGQETQYFGPGTRLLVL.

The chain employs TRBV30 and TRBJ1-1, with D unclear. This CDR3 comprises 14 residues. The V gene lost 4 bases and the J gene lost 0 bases, with 12 bases spanning the gap. Germline V gives CDR1 GTSNPN, CDR2 SVGIG (reference sequence). For the CDR3, the DNA is TGTGCCTGGACCGGAGCAGCCATGAACACTGAAGCTTTCTTT. Translating gives CAWTGAAMNTEAFF. Filled out from reference TRBV30 and TRBJ1-1, the complete variable domain reads SQTIHQWPATLVQPVGSPLSLECTVEGTSNPNLYWYRQAAGRGLQLLFYSVGIGQISSEVPQNLSASRPQDRQFILSSKKLLLSDSGFYLCAWTGAAMNTEAFFGQGTRLTVV.

The chain recombines TRBV6-6 with TRBJ2-7; the D is unclear. Germline CDR1 MNHNY, CDR2 SVGAGI (reference sequence). The V and J ends lost 6 bases and 6 bases respectively, with 24 bases between them. The CDR3 contains 16 residues. CDR3 in amino acids: CASSFLPDGSFGEQYF. The CDR3 region has the DNA TGTGCCAGCAGCTTCCTACCCGATGGCTCATTCGGCGAGCAGTACTTC.

The genes are TRBV9 and TRBJ2-1; TRBD1 or TRBD2 may be the D gene (5 bases each). With 2 bases removed from V and 5 bases from J, the gap between germline ends came to 17 bases. Germline V gene lookup returns CDR1 SGDLS and CDR2 YYNGEE. The CDR3 has 16 residues. The CDR3 bases are TGTGCCAGCAGCGTGCCCCGGGACGGGACCAACAATGAGCAGTTCTTC. Amino acid sequence: CASSVPRDGTNNEQFF.

This chain joins TRBV6-5 and TRBJ2-1, with a tentative D call TRBD1 (5 bases). V was cut by 0 bases and J by 3 bases, with 9 bases left in between. Germline-derived CDR1 and CDR2 are MNHEY and SVGAGI. This CDR3 spans 15 amino acids. In DNA, the CDR3 is TGTGCCAGCAGTTACTCGACGACAGACTACAATGAGCAGTTCTTC. Encoded protein: CASSYSTTDYNEQFF.

The gene calls are TRBV7-6 and TRBJ2-1, with a possible D match to TRBD1 (6 bases). Germline V lookup: CDR1 SGHVS, CDR2 FNYEAQ. The CDR3 consists of 20 residues. V lost 5 bases to trimming and J lost 0 bases, with 26 bases between them. The CDR3 reads CASSGPRDTQFLSSYNEQFF. The CDR3, as DNA: TGTGCCAGCAGCGGCCCCCGGGACACTCAATTTCTTAGCTCCTACAATGAGCAGTTCTTC.

The J gene is TRBJ2-7, the V gene TRBV6-1; 7 positions match TRBD1. Germline CDR1 MNHNS, CDR2 SASEGT. The length of the CDR3 is 14 residues. V dropped 7 bases and J dropped 2; count of bases not matched to a gene: 8. CDR3 sequence reads: CASTEETGTYEQYF. As DNA, the CDR3 is TGTGCCAGCACCGAGGAGACAGGGACCTACGAGCAGTACTTC.

The gene calls are TRBV6-1 and TRBJ1-5; D is ambiguous. The germline CDR1 and CDR2 sequences are MNHNS and SASEGT. Trimming cost V 5 bases and J 1 base, with 12 bases left between them. CDR3 size: 15 residues. CDR3 in DNA: TGTGCCAGCAGTCCAAGAATGGGGAGCAATCAGCCCCAGCATTTT. Its protein is CASSPRMGSNQPQHF.

V usage is TRBV27 and J usage is TRBJ2-7, with TRBD1 matching 10 bases. Germline CDR1 is MNHEY and CDR2 is SMNVEV (reference sequence). The CDR3 is made up of 15 amino acids. Trimming took 5 bases from V and 2 from J; bases not matched to a gene: 6. The CDR3 nucleotides read TGTGCCAGCAGTCCGCCGGGACAGGGGACCTACGAGCAGTACTTC. Translated, it gives CASSPPGQGTYEQYF.

The chain combines TRBV30 with TRBJ2-1, with 7 bases aligning to TRBD2. Trimming cost V 2 bases and J 3 bases; bases outside gene matches: 4. This CDR3 comprises 14 residues. Germline loops: CDR1 GTSNPN, CDR2 SVGIG (reference sequence). The CDR3: CAWSPGTNYNEQFF. CDR3 in DNA: TGTGCCTGGAGTCCCGGGACTAACTACAATGAGCAGTTCTTC.

The chain links TRBV11-2 to TRBJ2-2; D is possibly TRBD2 (5 bases). The CDR3 has 13 amino acids. Germline CDR1 is SGHAT and CDR2 is FQNNGV. V lost 4 bases, J lost 5 bases, and 8 bases lay in between. CDR3 DNA sequence: TGTGCCAGCAGCTCCGGCGGGACCGGGGAGCTGTTTTTT. Protein sequence: CASSSGGTGELFF.

As concerns this clone: Because the CDR3 is missing its conserved closing phenylalanine or tryptophan, this is likely a read error. This chain links TRBV7-2 with TRBJ1-1; tentatively, D is TRBD1 (6 bases). CDR3 length equals 14 residues. Trimming stripped 1 base from V and 10 bases from J, with 16 bases between. Per germline, CDR1 SGHTA and CDR2 FQGNSA. The CDR3 DNA is TGTGCCAGCAGCTTAGGTCTAGGGGGTTTAGCAGCTTTCCTT. It codes for CASSLGLGGLAAFL.

CDR3 sequence reads: CASSLGRRVPGELFF. CDR3 coding DNA: TGTGCCAGCAGCTTAGGCAGGAGGGTGCCCGGGGAGCTGTTTTTT. The chain recombines TRBV7-9 with TRBJ2-2; possibly TRBD2 for D (6 bases). Looked up from germline, CDR1 is SEHNR and CDR2 is FQNEAQ (reference sequence). The CDR3 is 15 amino acids. V gave up 1 base and J gave up 6 bases, with 12 bases separating them.

The chain joins TRBV2 to TRBJ1-1; weak D call: TRBD1 (5 bases). In germline, CDR1 is SNHLY, CDR2 FYNNEI. The CDR3 totals 12 residues. Trimming took 8 bases from V and 3 from J, leaving 10 bases between them. The CDR3 DNA sequence: TGTGCCAGCGGGACTAGGGACACTGAAGCTTTCTTT. Protein: CASGTRDTEAFF.

The rearrangement joins TRBV7-9 to TRBJ2-1; 7 bases match TRBD2. J was trimmed by 4 bases and V by 4 bases; bases with no gene match: 10. Germline-derived CDR1 and CDR2 are SEHNR and FQNEAQ (reference sequence). The CDR3 totals 16 residues. The CDR3: CASSSGGLEAYNEQFF. DNA of the CDR3: TGTGCCAGCAGCTCGGGGGGACTTGAAGCGTACAATGAGCAGTTCTTC.

Only a few counts were recorded for this clone. The chain has TRBV15 and TRBJ1-5, with 7 positions matching TRBD1. Per germline, CDR1 LNHNV and CDR2 YYDKDF (reference sequence). Trimming cost V 1 base and J 7 bases; bases outside gene matches: 7. The CDR3 contains 15 residues. CDR3 nucleotides: TGTGCCACCAGCAGAGCCAGGGGGATGTTACAGCCCCAGCATTTT. It translates to CATSRARGMLQPQHF.

The V and J genes are TRBV27 and TRBJ2-3; the D is unclear. V was cut by 5 bases and J by 3 bases, with 9 bases left in between. This CDR3 is built from 13 residues. Per the germline V gene, CDR1 is MNHEY and CDR2 is SMNVEV (reference sequence). The DNA for the CDR3 is TGTGCCAGCAGTATGCTCCGAACAGATACGCAGTATTTT. Translating gives CASSMLRTDTQYF.

The rearrangement uses TRBV7-9 and TRBJ1-2; 9 bases line up with TRBD1. Looked up from germline, CDR1 is SEHNR and CDR2 is FQNEAQ (reference sequence). After removal of 5 bases from V and 4 bases from J, the junction contained 5 bases not matched to a gene. This CDR3 comprises 14 residues. For the CDR3, the DNA is TGTGCCAGCAGCCCTACAGGGGGCGCCTATGGCTACACCTTC. This sequence encodes CASSPTGGAYGYTF.

The chain links TRBV7-8 to TRBJ2-1; D gene ambiguous. V dropped 2 bases and J dropped 0 bases, with 11 bases sitting between them. The CDR3 has 16 residues. CDR1 and CDR2 from the germline V gene are SGHVS and FQNEAQ. Written as DNA, the CDR3 is TGTGCCAGCAGCTTATTTGCGGCAGACTCCTACAATGAGCAGTTCTTC. Protein: CASSLFAADSYNEQFF.

The chain combines TRBV7-9 with TRBJ2-7, with D unresolved. CDR1 is SEHNR, CDR2 FQNEAQ, per germline (reference sequence). CDR3 size: 12 residues. Trimming stripped 4 bases from V and 4 bases from J, with 8 bases between. The chain's CDR3 is CASSSWPYEQYF. The CDR3 DNA reads TGTGCCAGCAGCTCGTGGCCTTACGAGCAGTACTTC.

The CDR3 here is CASTVGLAGEETQYF. DNA of the CDR3: TGTGCCAGCACAGTTGGGCTAGCGGGAGAAGAGACCCAGTACTTC. The chain has TRBV2 and TRBJ2-5; 10 positions agree with TRBD2. This CDR3 comprises 15 residues. Per germline, CDR1 SNHLY and CDR2 FYNNEI. V was clipped by 7 bases and J by 3 bases; unmatched bases: 8.

The chain has TRBV11-2 and TRBJ2-2; D gene unclear. Germline V gene sequence: CDR1 SGHAT, CDR2 FQNNGV. Trimming left V 5 bases short and J 4 bases short, with 8 bases between. CDR3 size: 13 residues. The CDR3 DNA follows: TGTGCCAGCAGCCCCGGGTTCACCGGGGAGCTGTTTTTT. This codes for CASSPGFTGELFF. Together with reference TRBV11-2 and TRBJ2-2, the CDR3 gives the full variable domain: EAGVAQSPRYKIIEKRQSVAFWCNPISGHATLYWYQQILGQGPKLLIQFQNNGVVDDSQLPKDRFSAERLKGVDSTLKIQPAKLEDSAVYLCASSPGFTGELFFGEGSRLTVL.